The 10 T cell receptor beta chains below were found in one sample sequenced in a study of T cells after yellow fever vaccination. TCRdb independently ran MiXCR on the 5' RACE reads; one entry per CDR3 protein. The data hold some 300,000 distinct CDR3 sequences, with around 8.6% observed a single time. Sample: CD4+ T cells sorted from PBMCs, taken 5 days after the yellow fever booster vaccination. Receptor source: a man in his late teens or twenties who received the YFV17D yellow fever vaccine.

The chain combines TRBV18 with TRBJ2-3; 10 bases agree with TRBD2. The CDR3 contains 17 residues. Germline V gene sequence: CDR1 KGHSH, CDR2 LQKENI. V shed 0 bases, J shed 4 bases, and the junction held 7 bases outside the gene matches. The CDR3 is CASSPPRFSGGSDTQYF. The DNA for the CDR3 is TGTGCCAGCTCACCACCCCGATTTAGCGGGGGGTCAGATACGCAGTATTTT.

The rearrangement joins TRBV19 to TRBJ1-2; TRBD1 might be the D (6 bases). Germline CDR1 LNHDA, CDR2 SQIVND (reference sequence). CDR3 length: 14 amino acids. The V end was cut by 3 bases, the J end by 6 bases, with 14 bases between. Here the CDR3 DNA reads TGTGCCAGTAGTATCGGACAGAGAGGTGATGGCTACACCTTC. The encoded protein is CASSIGQRGDGYTF.

This clonotype was seen only a few times. The chain has TRBV6-5 and TRBJ1-1; possible D gene TRBD1, 6 bases. Germline V gene data show CDR1 as MNHEY and CDR2 as SVGAGI. The length of the CDR3 is 16 residues. V dropped 2 bases and J dropped 6 bases, with 19 bases sitting between them. The CDR3 region has the DNA TGTGCCAGCAGTTACCAACTTCCCGGGGGCGCGTCTGAAGCTTTCTTT. This codes for CASSYQLPGGASEAFF.

The V and J genes are TRBV4-1 and TRBJ2-2; TRBD2 matches 10 bases. CDR3 length: 18 residues. Unmatched junction bases numbered 9, after V lost 2 bases and J lost 3 bases. Germline V gene sequence: CDR1 MGHRA, CDR2 YSYEKL. This CDR3 is CASSQLRLAGAYTGELFF. CDR3 in DNA: TGCGCCAGCAGCCAATTAAGGCTAGCGGGGGCCTACACCGGGGAGCTGTTTTTT.

The chain has TRBV29-1 and TRBJ1-1; D is undetermined. The V gene lost 4 bases and the J gene lost 4 bases, with 13 bases spanning the gap. The CDR3 spans 13 residues. CDR1 and CDR2 (germline): SQVTM, ANQGSEA. The CDR3 here is CSVAPGGGTEAFF. In DNA form, the CDR3 reads TGCAGCGTTGCACCGGGTGGAGGCACTGAAGCTTTCTTT.

This clonotype has a handful of counts. The J gene is TRBJ2-1, the V gene TRBV20-1; D is perhaps TRBD2 (6 bases). Trimming removed 6 bases from V and 3 bases from J, with 24 bases in between. The CDR3 has 17 residues. Germline lookup yields CDR1 DFQATT and CDR2 SNEGSKA (reference sequence). The CDR3 protein is CSATHFRDFRFYNEQFF. CDR3 nucleotides: TGCAGTGCCACACACTTTCGGGACTTTCGATTCTACAATGAGCAGTTCTTC.

This clonotype was detected ten times or more. The V call is TRBV7-2, the J call TRBJ1-3; D is undetermined. CDR1 SGHTA and CDR2 FQGNSA come from the germline V gene. The CDR3 consists of 15 residues. The V end lost 1 base, the J end lost 3 bases, and 10 bases lay between the germline ends. CDR3 nucleotides: TGTGCCAGCAGCTTAGACGCGGGGATTGGAAACACCATATATTTT. This sequence encodes CASSLDAGIGNTIYF. The complete variable domain, with remaining parts taken from reference TRBV7-2 and TRBJ1-3, reads GAGVSQSPSNKVTEKGKDVELRCDPISGHTALYWYRQSLGQGLEFLIYFQGNSAPDKSGLPSDRFSAERTGGSVSTLTIQRTQQEDSAVYLCASSLDAGIGNTIYFGEGSWLTVV.

V usage is TRBV4-2 and J usage is TRBJ2-1; 11 bases are a match to TRBD2. Germline-derived CDR1 and CDR2 are LGHNA and YNFKEQ. There are 15 residues in the CDR3. V shed 7 bases and J 6 bases; nucleotides not matched to a gene: 8. CDR3 residues: CASTVSGGAANEQFF. CDR3 sequence (DNA): TGTGCCAGCACCGTTAGCGGGGGGGCCGCCAATGAGCAGTTCTTC.

The chain links TRBV7-6 to TRBJ2-7; D assignment may be TRBD1 or TRBD2 (6 bases each). The CDR3 extends over 14 amino acids. Germline-derived CDR1 and CDR2 are SGHVS and FNYEAQ. Trimming stripped 1 base from V and 6 bases from J, with 13 bases between. CDR3 nucleotide sequence: TGTGCCAGCAGCTTAGATCACGGGGGCAGCGAGCAGTACTTC. Its translation is CASSLDHGGSEQYF.

This clonotype showed up many times. This chain joins TRBV20-1 and TRBJ2-7, with a weak D call TRBD2 (5 bases). The CDR3 contains 14 residues. Trimming pared 3 bases from V and 1 base from J, leaving 13 bases between. In germline, CDR1 is DFQATT, CDR2 SNEGSKA (reference sequence). CDR3 residues: CSARNWLASYEQYF. The CDR3 DNA reads TGCAGTGCTAGGAATTGGCTAGCATCCTACGAGCAGTACTTC.